The clone carrying this T cell receptor (beta chain) was detected ten times or more. This sample was included in a study of regulatory T cells in long-lasting Graves disease. Looking at the study overall: Newly diagnosed Graves' patients had taken antithyroid drugs under 3 months.

Stated time point: newly diagnosed GD, antithyroid drugs for less than 3 months. Following extraction of RNA from PBMCs, that RNA was used to make the TCR library. Arm-PCR of CDR3 regions and iRepertoire HTBI primers were used to build TCR beta libraries. TCRdb called the multiplex PCR reads again in MiXCR, with one record for every CDR3 protein. The repertoire holds about 560,000 distinct CDR3 sequences, with more than 15% as singletons. These same data were also listed under a study on T cells in Graves' hyperthyroidism and ophthalmopathy.

This clonotype originated in a man younger than 35 with Graves disease. Material: peripheral blood mononuclear cells (PBMCs), obtained at new diagnosis, from a patient treated with antithyroid drugs.

The CDR3 coding sequence is TGTGCCAGCAGTCCCCTTCCGGGTTTGGAGCAGTACTTC. The encoded protein is CASSPLPGLEQYF. This chain uses TRBV12-3 or TRBV12-4 with TRBJ2-7; D not resolved. V dropped 5 bases and J dropped 7 bases, with 15 bases sitting between them. CDR3 length equals 13 residues.